The 20 T cell receptor beta chains given below trace back to one sample, sequenced in a study of identical twins. TCRdb processed the 5' RACE reads anew with MiXCR; each CDR3 protein has one entry. The sample lists around 680,000 distinct CDR3 sequences, less than 10% occurring once. These data also formed part of another study, on yellow fever vaccine responses in identical twins.

The sample consisted of PBMCs. The receptors stem from a woman between 18 and 29 years old in good health.

V gene TRBV29-1 combines with J gene TRBJ2-1; TRBD2 matches at 14 bases. Germline V gives CDR1 SQVTM, CDR2 ANQGSEA. The length of the CDR3 is 14 residues. The V segment lost 1 base and the J segment 10 bases; nucleotides outside the gene matches: 3. CDR3 residues: CSVEGTSGRTEQFF. As DNA, the CDR3 is TGCAGCGTTGAAGGGACTAGCGGGAGGACCGAGCAGTTCTTC.

This clonotype was seen more than once but under ten times. The J gene is TRBJ2-7, the V gene TRBV20-1, with D possibly matching TRBD1 (7 bases). Germline V gene data show CDR1 as DFQATT and CDR2 as SNEGSKA (reference sequence). The length of the CDR3 is 13 residues. V dropped 5 bases and J dropped 1 base, with 12 bases sitting between them. The CDR3 sequence: CSAWRDRSYEQYF. DNA for the CDR3: TGCAGTGCTTGGCGGGACAGATCCTACGAGCAGTACTTC.

About this clonotype: A read error is possible here, since a much larger clone lies one base away. The chain joins TRBV6-5 to TRBJ2-1; D perhaps matches TRBD2 (5 bases). The V end was cut by 8 bases, the J end by 6 bases, with 23 bases between. The germline V gene has CDR1 MNHEY and CDR2 SVGAGI. The CDR3 extends over 16 amino acids. CDR3 sequence: CASGSRETFPFNEQFF. The DNA of the CDR3 is TGTGCCAGCGGTTCCCGGGAAACCTTCCCATTCAATGAGCAGTTCTTC.

This clonotype was seen at least ten times. The rearrangement links TRBV11-2 to TRBJ2-2, with D perhaps TRBD2 (6 bases). The V and J ends lost 4 bases and 2 bases respectively, with 11 bases between them. Germline assignment: CDR1 SGHAT and CDR2 FQNNGV. The CDR3 runs 15 residues. In nucleotides, the CDR3 is TGTGCCAGCAGCTCCGGGACTCTTAACACCGGGGAGCTGTTTTTT. Its protein product is CASSSGTLNTGELFF.

The sample holds many counts of this clonotype. The genes are TRBV6-5 and TRBJ1-1; D remains ambiguous. Deletions cut 10 bases from V and 4 bases from J, with 13 bases between. The CDR3 runs to 12 residues. Per the germline V gene, CDR1 is MNHEY and CDR2 is SVGAGI. The CDR3 nucleotides read TGTGCCACCAACTCGAGGAGCACTGAAGCTTTCTTT. Its translation: CATNSRSTEAFF.

This clonotype was seen a few times. The chain combines TRBV29-1 with TRBJ2-2; D is perhaps TRBD1 (5 bases). V shed 4 bases and J shed 6 bases, with 12 bases lying between them. The CDR3 totals 13 residues. Germline values: CDR1 SQVTM, CDR2 ANQGSEA. CDR3 bases: TGCAGCGTTGGGCAGCAACAGGCCGGGGAGCTGTTTTTT. Its translation: CSVGQQQAGELFF.

This clonotype was recorded at least ten times. This chain links TRBV29-1 with TRBJ2-1; the D gene is possibly TRBD2 (5 bases). Trimming stripped 8 bases from V and 7 bases from J, with 18 bases between. The length of the CDR3 is 13 residues. Germline V gives CDR1 SQVTM, CDR2 ANQGSEA. The chain's CDR3 is CSSTSGVPNEQFF. As DNA, the CDR3 is TGCAGCTCCACATCCGGGGTACCTAATGAGCAGTTCTTC.

This clonotype was seen ten or more times. The V call is TRBV24-1, the J call TRBJ2-3; D unclear. This CDR3 is built from 13 residues. From germline, CDR1 is KGHDR and CDR2 SFDVKD. The V end lost 4 bases, the J end lost 6 bases, and 10 bases lay between the germline ends. The CDR3 here is CATSDPVRDTQYF. Written as DNA, the CDR3 is TGTGCCACCAGTGACCCGGTACGGGATACGCAGTATTTT.

The sample holds a few counts of this clonotype. This rearrangement joins TRBV11-2 to TRBJ2-4; 7 bases match TRBD2. The CDR3 has 18 amino acids. Germline V lookup: CDR1 SGHAT, CDR2 FQNNGV. The V segment lost 7 bases and the J segment 0 bases; nucleotides outside the gene matches: 15. Here the CDR3 DNA reads TGTGCCAGCACCCCTATATCCCTAGCGGCTCTAGCCAAAAACATTCAGTACTTC. This gives the protein CASTPISLAALAKNIQYF.

This clonotype came up a few times. At one boundary the junction diverges from the germline segment, which might be a read error. J is TRBJ2-7 and V is TRBV7-7; TRBD1 matches at 8 bases. CDR3 length: 16 residues. Germline V gene lookup returns CDR1 SSHAT and CDR2 FNYEAQ (reference sequence). The CDR3 DNA follows: TGTGCTAGCAGCTTACAGGGGGTTTTGTCGGTCTACGAGCAGTACTTC. Translation: CASSLQGVLSVYEQYF.

The chain has TRBV11-2 and TRBJ1-2; the D is unclear. This CDR3 comprises 14 residues. V dropped 5 bases and J dropped 6 bases, with 16 bases sitting between them. Germline CDR1 SGHAT, CDR2 FQNNGV. The DNA of the CDR3 is TGTGCCAGCAGCCCCGTTGGATTCGGGAATGGCTACACCTTC. Its protein is CASSPVGFGNGYTF.

This clonotype was detected ten times or more. The chain couples TRBV10-3 to TRBJ2-7, with TRBD1 matching over 8 bases. Germline trimming cut 10 bases from V and 1 base from J; bases unmatched to any gene: 6. The germline V gene has CDR1 ENHRY and CDR2 SYGVKD. This CDR3 has 13 amino acids. The CDR3 is CATRRDRSYEQYF. Written as DNA, the CDR3 is TGTGCCACCCGCCGGGACAGGTCCTACGAGCAGTACTTC.

The chain has TRBV7-9 and TRBJ1-2; D remains ambiguous. The CDR3 covers 14 residues. Germline CDR1 is SEHNR and CDR2 is FQNEAQ (reference sequence). Trimming shortened V by 1 base and J by 6 bases, and 12 bases separated the two germline ends. The CDR3 DNA reads as TGTGCCAGCAGCTTAGGACCTATAGTAAATGGCTACACCTTC. Its translation is CASSLGPIVNGYTF.

The CDR3 region is CASSPRDRGGDEQYF. The CDR3 DNA follows: TGTGCCAGCAGCCCGAGGGACAGAGGCGGCGACGAGCAGTACTTC. This chain connects TRBV7-9 to TRBJ2-7; 7 bases are a match to TRBD1. The CDR3 covers 15 residues. Germline values: CDR1 SEHNR, CDR2 FQNEAQ (reference sequence). Unmatched junction bases numbered 12, after V lost 5 bases and J lost 5 bases.

This clonotype was found many times. The V and J genes are TRBV7-9 and TRBJ1-5; 10 bases match TRBD1. This CDR3 contains 16 residues. The V gene's germline CDR1 is SEHNR and CDR2 FQNEAQ (reference sequence). V gave up 1 base and J gave up 6 bases; unmatched junction bases: 6. The CDR3 DNA sequence: TGTGCCAGCAGCTTAGGGACAGGGGGTTCGGGTCAGCCCCAGCATTTT. Its protein is CASSLGTGGSGQPQHF.

This chain uses TRBV18 with TRBJ2-7; D call uncertain. CDR1 is KGHSH and CDR2 is LQKENI in the germline V gene. V was cut by 3 bases and J by 3 bases, with 15 bases left in between. This CDR3 has 15 residues. The CDR3 reads CASSPPSKRIYEQYF. CDR3 nucleotides: TGTGCCAGCTCACCTCCCTCCAAACGGATCTACGAGCAGTACTTC. Based on the CDR3 plus reference TRBV18 and TRBJ2-7, the full variable domain is NAGVMQNPRHLVRRRGQEARLRCSPMKGHSHVYWYRQLPEEGLKFMVYLQKENIIDESGMPKERFSAEFPKEGPSILRIQQVVRGDSAAYFCASSPPSKRIYEQYFGPGTRLTVT.

This clonotype showed up many times. The CDR3 DNA reads TGCAGCGTTGGGGGGACTGGGGCTGAAGCTTTCTTT. Residues: CSVGGTGAEAFF. The chain uses TRBV29-1 and TRBJ1-1; D possibly corresponds to TRBD1 (5 bases). The germline gives CDR1 SQVTM, CDR2 ANQGSEA. The CDR3 runs 12 residues. Deletions cut 4 bases from V and 6 bases from J, with 12 bases between.

This clonotype was observed a handful of times. This chain links TRBV28 with TRBJ2-7; possibly TRBD1 or TRBD2 for D (5 bases each). V was pared by 8 bases and J by 2 bases, with 19 bases between. The CDR3 contains 15 residues. Germline CDR1 MDHEN, CDR2 SYDVKM. The CDR3 protein is CASQPTGTGTYEQYF. The CDR3 DNA reads as TGTGCCAGCCAACCGACCGGGACGGGCACCTACGAGCAGTACTTC.

V and J are TRBV4-3 and TRBJ2-7, with TRBD1 matching 10 bases. This CDR3 has 15 amino acids. Germline V CDR1 and CDR2: LGHNA, YSLEER. V lost 6 bases to trimming and J lost 1 base; unmatched junction nucleotides: 6. The CDR3 is CASSLDRGTSYEQYF. The CDR3 DNA follows: TGCGCCAGCAGTCTGGACAGGGGGACTTCCTACGAGCAGTACTTC.

This clonotype was seen ten or more times. The chain combines TRBV5-6 with TRBJ2-3; D unresolved. Germline CDR1 reads SGHDT; CDR2 reads YYEEEE. The CDR3 totals 13 residues. V shed 0 bases and J shed 6 bases, with 8 bases lying between them. CDR3 loop: CASSLVGSDTQYF. The CDR3 nucleotides read TGTGCCAGCAGCTTGGTGGGTAGTGATACGCAGTATTTT. The full variable domain, in which reference TRBV5-6 and TRBJ2-3 provide the parts outside the CDR3, is DAGVTQSPTHLIKTRGQQVTLRCSPKSGHDTVSWYQQALGQGPQFIFQYYEEEERQRGNFPDRFSGHQFPNYSSELNVNALLLGDSALYLCASSLVGSDTQYFGPGTRLTVL.